These 17 T cell receptor beta chains came from one sample sequenced in a study of beta chain features in type 1 diabetes. All of the isolated RNA was reverse transcribed, so expressed TCRB transcripts were sequenced. This table comes from immunoSEQ multiplex PCR, and its TCRdb copy is limited to in-frame clones, with some not included. This table holds around 200,000 clones, about 12% found once. The sequenced sample was central memory CD4+ T cells from blood. The receptors shown here come from a woman in her late teens or twenties in good health.

The chain joins TRBV5-1 to TRBJ2-5; weak D call: TRBD1 (5 bases). The germline V gene has CDR1 SGHRS and CDR2 YFSETQ. The CDR3 is 14 residues long. Trimming stripped 4 bases from V and 0 bases from J, with 10 bases between. The CDR3 protein is CASSKGHHQETQYF. CDR3 nucleotides: TGCGCCAGCAGCAAAGGACACCACCAAGAGACCCAGTACTTC.

The J gene is TRBJ2-7, the V gene TRBV2, with 9 positions matching TRBD1. The CDR3 has 13 residues. The germline V gene has CDR1 SNHLY and CDR2 FYNNEI. V lost 9 bases to trimming and J lost 1 base; unmatched junction nucleotides: 4. The CDR3 nucleotides read TGTGCCAGGGGACAGGGCGTTTCCTACGAGCAGTACTTC. It translates to CARGQGVSYEQYF.

This chain links TRBV5-6 with TRBJ2-5, with 9 bases matching TRBD2. With V trimmed by 2 bases and J by 1 base, 6 bases remained unmatched. The germline CDR1 and CDR2 sequences are SGHDT and YYEEEE. The CDR3 length is 16 residues. The CDR3 region has the DNA TGTGCCAGCAGCTTCCACTCGACTAGCGGCCAAGAGACCCAGTACTTC. Amino acid sequence: CASSFHSTSGQETQYF.

This clone was detected a few times. This chain links TRBV6-5 with TRBJ2-1, with TRBD1 identical over 8 bases. Germline V gives CDR1 MNHEY, CDR2 SVGAGI. The CDR3 loop spans 16 amino acids. The V gene end was trimmed by 4 bases and the J gene end by 5 bases; junction bases not matched to a gene: 10. The CDR3 sequence: CASSSYGGTGDNEQFF. CDR3 DNA: TGTGCCAGCAGTTCCTACGGAGGGACAGGAGACAATGAGCAGTTCTTC.

CDR3 nucleotide sequence: TGTGCCAGCAGTTCGGAGTACGAGCAGTACTTC. Translating it yields CASSSEYEQYF. The V and J genes are TRBV7-9 and TRBJ2-7; D remains unclear. This CDR3 contains 11 residues. CDR1 is SEHNR, CDR2 FQNEAQ, per germline (reference sequence). V lost 6 bases and J lost 4, with 7 bases in between.

The J gene is TRBJ1-4, the V gene TRBV28; unclear D gene. Germline V gene sequence: CDR1 MDHEN, CDR2 SYDVKM. There are 15 residues in the CDR3. The V gene lost 5 bases and the J gene lost 4 bases, with 14 bases spanning the gap. CDR3 region: CASSPPQSLNEKLFF. CDR3 bases: TGTGCCAGCAGTCCGCCACAGAGTCTTAATGAAAAACTGTTTTTT.

This chain joins TRBV11-3 and TRBJ2-1, with a possible D match to TRBD1 (5 bases). This CDR3 has 13 residues. Trimming removed 6 bases at V and 8 bases at J, with 14 bases between. CDR1 and CDR2 from the germline V gene are SGHNT and YENEEA. Here the CDR3 DNA reads TGTGCCAGCAGTAAGGGGATGAGCGATGAGCAGTTCTTC. Its protein is CASSKGMSDEQFF.

V usage is TRBV30 and J usage is TRBJ1-1, with D perhaps TRBD1 (6 bases). The CDR3 consists of 14 residues. CDR1 is GTSNPN and CDR2 is SVGIG in the germline V gene (reference sequence). With 3 bases removed from V and 3 bases from J, the gap between germline ends came to 14 bases. DNA of the CDR3: TGTGCCTGGAGGGGCCAGCAGGGGTACACTGAAGCTTTCTTT. Its protein product is CAWRGQQGYTEAFF. The full variable domain, in which reference TRBV30 and TRBJ1-1 provide the parts outside the CDR3, is SQTIHQWPATLVQPVGSPLSLECTVEGTSNPNLYWYRQAAGRGLQLLFYSVGIGQISSEVPQNLSASRPQDRQFILSSKKLLLSDSGFYLCAWRGQQGYTEAFFGQGTRLTVV.

This clone was seen a handful of times. The J gene is TRBJ2-3, the V gene TRBV7-9; a possible D gene is TRBD2 (6 bases). The CDR3 is 14 amino acids. Per the germline V gene, CDR1 is SEHNR and CDR2 is FQNEAQ (reference sequence). Trimming removed 5 bases at V and 4 bases at J, with 13 bases between. CDR3 residues: CASSPGRQADTQYF. Written as DNA, the CDR3 is TGTGCCAGCAGCCCGGGGAGGCAAGCAGATACGCAGTATTTT.

J is TRBJ2-5 and V is TRBV5-6; no reliable D call. The CDR3 spans 14 residues. CDR1 and CDR2 (germline): SGHDT, YYEEEE. V gave up 2 bases and J gave up 0 bases, with 8 bases separating them. CDR3 loop: CASSFFTDQETQYF. CDR3 nucleotides: TGTGCCAGCAGCTTCTTTACAGACCAAGAGACCCAGTACTTC. The full variable domain, in which reference TRBV5-6 and TRBJ2-5 provide the parts outside the CDR3, is DAGVTQSPTHLIKTRGQQVTLRCSPKSGHDTVSWYQQALGQGPQFIFQYYEEEERQRGNFPDRFSGHQFPNYSSELNVNALLLGDSALYLCASSFFTDQETQYFGPGTRLLVL.

Regarding this clone: A read error may account for a junction end that differs from germline. The rearrangement links TRBV10-3 to TRBJ2-3, with 7 bases matching TRBD1. This CDR3 is built from 16 residues. CDR1 ENHRY and CDR2 SYGVKD come from the germline V gene. DNA of the CDR3: TGTGCCAGCAGTTACTCCCCGACAGGGCCGACAGATACGCAGTATTTT. This encodes CASSYSPTGPTDTQYF.

The V gene is TRBV7-2, the J gene TRBJ2-7; unclear D gene. This CDR3 has 14 residues. V gave up 1 base and J gave up 5 bases, with 12 bases separating them. Looked up from germline, CDR1 is SGHTA and CDR2 is FQGNSA. CDR3 coding DNA: TGTGCCAGCAGCTTAGAATTGAGGCCTAACGAGCAGTACTTC. Translated: CASSLELRPNEQYF.

This clone was observed a handful of times. The genes are TRBV2 and TRBJ1-2; D remains unclear. This CDR3 region has 13 residues. V was shortened by 8 bases and J by 2 bases, with 12 bases between the two germline ends. Germline V lookup: CDR1 SNHLY, CDR2 FYNNEI. The CDR3 DNA is TGTGCCAGCGATAATGGGCTCAACTATGGCTACACCTTC. Residues: CASDNGLNYGYTF.

This clone was observed a few times. The chain is built from TRBV10-3 and TRBJ1-2, with D possibly matching TRBD1 (5 bases). Germline V gene data show CDR1 as ENHRY and CDR2 as SYGVKD. Trimming stripped 7 bases from V and 1 base from J, with 13 bases between. CDR3 size: 14 residues. CDR3 coding DNA: TGTGCCATCAAAGGGGCTGGTGGTAACTATGGCTACACCTTC. Residues: CAIKGAGGNYGYTF.

The chain recombines TRBV18 with TRBJ2-3; D possibly corresponds to TRBD2 (5 bases). The V and J ends lost 4 bases and 3 bases respectively, with 14 bases between them. This CDR3 is built from 15 residues. Germline V gives CDR1 KGHSH, CDR2 LQKENI. The chain's CDR3 is CASSLTGNPTDTQYF. The CDR3 DNA is TGTGCCAGCTCACTGACCGGGAACCCAACAGATACGCAGTATTTT.

This clone was recorded a few times. V and J are TRBV18 and TRBJ2-1; TRBD2 matches at 12 bases. Per the germline V gene, CDR1 is KGHSH and CDR2 is LQKENI. The CDR3 is made up of 17 amino acids. Trimming at V came to 4 bases and at J to 5 bases, leaving 9 bases not matched to a gene. CDR3: CASSLGSSGRAHNEQFF. The CDR3 DNA reads as TGTGCCAGCTCACTGGGGTCTAGCGGGAGGGCGCACAATGAGCAGTTCTTC.

This chain connects TRBV18 to TRBJ2-5; unclear D gene. This CDR3 comprises 16 residues. The germline V gene has CDR1 KGHSH and CDR2 LQKENI. The V gene lost 3 bases and the J gene lost 1 base, with 15 bases spanning the gap. CDR3 residues: CASSPPSTRLQETQYF. CDR3 nucleotides: TGTGCCAGCTCACCTCCCTCGACTCGCCTCCAAGAGACCCAGTACTTC.